This is a list of T cell receptor beta chains from one sample in a study of blood T cell repertoires in COVID-19. Measured with immunoSEQ multiplex PCR; TCRdb has only the in-frame clones, and not every one. The sample has around 190,000 clones, 88% seen once. The specimen was peripheral blood. These TCRs come from a man younger than 35 with active or convalescent COVID-19. The CDR3 runs from the conserved cysteine through the conserved F or W. A D gene is named only where the DNA matches it firmly. Only part of the rows carry a size: once, few, many, or a class if the clone is expanded.

D: NA
V: TRBV6-5
size: NA
J: TRBJ1-2
CDR3: CASSYLEGSGGYTF
DNA: TGTGCCAGCAGTTACCTTGAGGGTTCGGGCGGCTACACCTTC

D: TRBD2
V: TRBV6-4
size: NA
J: TRBJ2-2
CDR3: CASSALAGGPLPGELFF
DNA: TGTGCCAGCAGTGCACTAGCGGGGGGGCCTCTACCCGGGGAGCTGTTTTTT

D: TRBD1
V: TRBV7-3
size: NA
J: TRBJ2-1
CDR3: CASSVGGQGFYNEQFF
DNA: TGTGCCAGCAGCGTGGGGGGACAGGGATTCTACAATGAGCAGTTCTTC

D: NA
V: TRBV13
size: NA
J: TRBJ1-3
CDR3: CASSPRDSRSGNTIYF
DNA: TGTGCCAGCAGCCCCCGGGACTCCCGCTCTGGAAACACCATATATTTT

D: TRBD2
V: TRBV7-9
size: NA
J: TRBJ2-1
CDR3: CASSPGTSGRASYNEQFF
DNA: TGTGCCAGCAGCCCCGGGACTAGCGGGAGGGCCTCCTACAATGAGCAGTTCTTC

D: NA
V: TRBV11-2
size: NA
J: TRBJ1-1
CDR3: CASSIGRGGRRDTEAFF
DNA: TGTGCCAGCAGCATAGGTCGGGGGGGAAGGCGGGACACTGAAGCTTTCTTT

D: TRBD1
V: TRBV5-1
size: NA
J: TRBJ1-3
CDR3: CASCQGAPGNTIYF
DNA: TGCGCCAGTTGCCAGGGGGCGCCTGGAAACACCATATATTTT

D: TRBD2
V: TRBV11-2
size: NA
J: TRBJ2-7
CDR3: CASSDRITSGGLKQYF
DNA: TGTGCCAGCAGCGATAGGATTACTAGCGGGGGGCTCAAGCAGTACTTC

D: TRBD2
V: TRBV2
size: NA
J: TRBJ2-1
CDR3: CASRLAGGSVEQFF
DNA: TGTGCCAGCAGATTGGCGGGAGGGTCGGTTGAGCAGTTCTTC

D: TRBD2
V: TRBV30
size: NA
J: TRBJ2-3
CDR3: CAWNILAGGYTQYF
DNA: TGTGCCTGGAATATTTTAGCGGGAGGGTATACGCAGTATTTT

D: NA
V: TRBV15
size: NA
J: TRBJ1-2
CDR3: CATSTSRQGVYGYTF
DNA: TGTGCCACCAGCACTTCAAGGCAGGGTGTGTATGGCTACACCTTC

D: TRBD1
V: TRBV30
size: NA
J: TRBJ1-1
CDR3: CAWSRTTGGNTEAFF
DNA: TGTGCCTGGAGCCGTACGACAGGGGGTAACACTGAAGCTTTCTTT

D: TRBD1
V: TRBV18
size: NA
J: TRBJ2-2
CDR3: CASSPGQGAFGELFF
DNA: TGTGCCAGCTCACCGGGACAGGGGGCTTTCGGGGAGCTGTTTTTT

D: NA
V: TRBV10-1
size: few
J: TRBJ2-2
CDR3: CASSVRGTGELFF
DNA: TGCGCCAGCAGTGTCAGGGGCACCGGGGAGCTGTTTTTT

D: NA
V: TRBV7-2
size: NA
J: TRBJ1-5
CDR3: CASSLEAGSNQPQHF
DNA: TGTGCCAGCAGCTTAGAAGCGGGGTCCAATCAGCCCCAGCATTTT

D: TRBD2
V: TRBV4-2
size: once
J: TRBJ2-1
CDR3: CASSQDFSRLAGGYEQFF
DNA: TGTGCCAGCAGCCAAGATTTCTCCCGGCTAGCGGGGGGCTATGAGCAGTTCTTC

D: NA
V: TRBV27
size: NA
J: TRBJ2-7
CDR3: CASSRQGTYEQYF
DNA: TGTGCCAGCAGTCGGCAGGGGACCTACGAGCAGTACTTC

D: TRBD1
V: TRBV2
size: NA
J: TRBJ1-5
CDR3: CASSGQGSEPQHF
DNA: TGTGCCAGCAGTGGACAGGGTTCTGAGCCCCAGCATTTT

D: NA
V: TRBV25-1
size: NA
J: TRBJ2-3
CDR3: CASSSLSTDTQYF
DNA: TGTGCCAGCTCTAGCTTGAGCACAGATACGCAGTATTTT

D: NA
V: TRBV2
size: few
J: TRBJ1-1
CDR3: CASRESGPNTEAFF
DNA: TGTGCCAGCAGGGAAAGCGGACCGAACACTGAAGCTTTCTTT

D: TRBD2
V: TRBV6-1
size: NA
J: TRBJ2-3
CDR3: CASSESGASTDTQYF
DNA: TGTGCCAGCAGTGAGAGCGGGGCTAGCACAGATACGCAGTATTTT

D: NA
V: TRBV21-1
size: NA
J: TRBJ1-1
CDR3: CAIPSQGGMNTEAFF
DNA: TGTGCCATCCCGTCCCAGGGGGGAATGAACACTGAAGCTTTCTTT

D: NA
V: TRBV10-2
size: NA
J: TRBJ1-4
CDR3: CASSLGQLNEKLFF
DNA: TGCGCCAGCAGTCTCGGACAGCTTAATGAAAAACTGTTTTTT

D: TRBD2
V: TRBV3-1/TRBV3-2
size: NA
J: TRBJ2-5
CDR3: CASSQALPGLAPETQYF
DNA: TGTGCCAGCAGCCAAGCCCTACCGGGACTAGCTCCCGAGACCCAGTACTTC

D: TRBD2
V: TRBV5-4
size: NA
J: TRBJ2-5
CDR3: CASSLAAGGGKTQYF
DNA: TGTGCCAGCAGCTTGGCAGCGGGAGGGGGGAAGACCCAGTACTTC

D: NA
V: TRBV12-3/TRBV12-4
size: NA
J: TRBJ1-4
CDR3: CASSPYRNEKLFF
DNA: TGTGCCAGCAGTCCCTACAGAAATGAAAAACTGTTTTTT

D: NA
V: TRBV6-1
size: NA
J: TRBJ1-2
CDR3: CASSELGGLGGYTF
DNA: TGTGCCAGCAGTGAACTCGGGGGTCTTGGGGGCTACACCTTC

D: TRBD2
V: TRBV4-1
size: NA
J: TRBJ2-7
CDR3: CASTELAGTYEQYF
DNA: TGCGCCAGCACCGAACTAGCGGGGACATACGAGCAGTACTTC

D: NA
V: TRBV10-1
size: NA
J: TRBJ1-1
CDR3: CASSPTGNTEAFF
DNA: TGCGCCAGCAGCCCGACAGGAAACACTGAAGCTTTCTTT

D: NA
V: TRBV12-5
size: NA
J: TRBJ2-7
CDR3: CASGLSGLYEQYF
DNA: TGTGCTAGTGGTTTGTCCGGACTATACGAGCAGTACTTC

D: NA
V: TRBV18
size: many
J: TRBJ1-5
CDR3: CASSPRASTRDQPQHF
DNA: TGTGCCAGCTCACCACGAGCCTCTACTAGGGATCAGCCCCAGCATTTT

D: NA
V: TRBV13
size: NA
J: TRBJ1-1
CDR3: CASSLDSSGTQMQNTEAFF
DNA: TGTGCCAGCAGCTTAGATTCGAGCGGAACACAGATGCAGAACACTGAAGCTTTCTTT

D: TRBD1
V: TRBV6-6
size: NA
J: TRBJ1-5
CDR3: CASRGNRDRKRPQHF
DNA: TGTGCCAGCAGGGGGAACCGGGACAGAAAACGGCCCCAGCATTTT

D: NA
V: TRBV6-1
size: NA
J: TRBJ2-5
CDR3: CASSIVSQETQYF
DNA: TGTGCCAGCAGTATAGTTAGTCAAGAGACCCAGTACTTC

D: TRBD2
V: TRBV5-1
size: NA
J: TRBJ2-7
CDR3: CASSSSSGRIHEQYF
DNA: TGCGCCAGCAGCTCCTCCAGCGGGAGGATCCACGAGCAGTACTTC

D: NA
V: TRBV3-1/TRBV3-2
size: NA
J: TRBJ2-7
CDR3: CASSAGVAETYEQYF
DNA: TGTGCCAGCAGCGCCGGGGTAGCGGAGACCTACGAGCAGTACTTC

D: NA
V: TRBV11-2
size: few
J: TRBJ2-5
CDR3: CASSFRGETQYF
DNA: TGTGCCAGCAGCTTCCGGGGGGAGACCCAGTACTTC

D: NA
V: TRBV3-1/TRBV3-2
size: NA
J: TRBJ2-3
CDR3: CASSQDGGRMADTQYF
DNA: TGTGCCAGCAGCCAAGATGGTGGGAGGATGGCGGATACGCAGTATTTT

D: NA
V: TRBV9
size: once
J: TRBJ2-3
CDR3: CASSVGGQRSSDTQYF
DNA: TGTGCCAGCAGCGTAGGGGGCCAGAGGTCGTCAGATACGCAGTATTTT

D: NA
V: TRBV9
size: NA
J: TRBJ1-1
CDR3: CASSERGAAGTEAFF
DNA: TGTGCCAGCAGCGAACGGGGAGCCGCGGGTACTGAAGCTTTCTTT

D: NA
V: TRBV30
size: NA
J: TRBJ1-3
CDR3: CAWTRDFGGNTIYF
DNA: TGTGCCTGGACACGGGACTTTGGCGGAAACACCATATATTTT

D: NA
V: TRBV6-2/TRBV6-3
size: NA
J: TRBJ2-5
CDR3: CASSDFGGARETQYF
DNA: TGTGCCAGCAGCGATTTTGGGGGGGCCAGAGAGACCCAGTACTTC

D: NA
V: TRBV7-2
size: NA
J: TRBJ1-2
CDR3: CASRGGRGHYGYTF
DNA: TGTGCCAGCAGGGGCGGGCGGGGACACTATGGCTACACCTTC

D: TRBD2
V: TRBV9
size: NA
J: TRBJ2-4
CDR3: CASSSSRGAGGFGDIQYF
DNA: TGTGCCAGCAGCTCATCTAGGGGAGCGGGAGGATTTGGAGACATTCAGTACTTC

D: NA
V: TRBV6-5
size: NA
J: TRBJ1-3
CDR3: CASSYRRTAGNTIYF
DNA: TGTGCCAGCAGTTACCGGCGGACTGCTGGAAACACCATATATTTT

D: TRBD1
V: TRBV18
size: NA
J: TRBJ1-5
CDR3: CASSPSGTGSGVAQHF
DNA: TGTGCCAGCTCACCTTCAGGGACAGGCTCGGGGGTGGCCCAGCATTTT

D: NA
V: TRBV27
size: NA
J: TRBJ1-2
CDR3: CASSPSPHGFGYTF
DNA: TGTGCCAGCAGTCCATCGCCCCACGGTTTTGGCTACACCTTC

D: NA
V: TRBV6-2/TRBV6-3
size: NA
J: TRBJ2-3
CDR3: CASSQSGFTSTDTQYF
DNA: TGTGCCAGCAGCCAAAGCGGATTCACTAGCACAGATACGCAGTATTTT

D: NA
V: TRBV30
size: NA
J: TRBJ1-1
CDR3: CAWSVRVTGMNTEAFF
DNA: TGTGCCTGGAGTGTACGTGTTACGGGAATGAACACTGAAGCTTTCTTT

D: TRBD1
V: TRBV2
size: NA
J: TRBJ2-3
CDR3: CASSVRDRSNHDTQYF
DNA: TGTGCCAGCAGCGTTAGGGACAGGTCCAACCACGATACGCAGTATTTT

D: TRBD1
V: TRBV30
size: NA
J: TRBJ1-6
CDR3: CAWRLLDRDNSPLHF
DNA: TGTGCCTGGAGGCTATTGGACAGGGATAATTCACCCCTCCACTTT

D: NA
V: TRBV12-3/TRBV12-4
size: once
J: TRBJ2-3
CDR3: CASSFSSTDTQYF
DNA: TGTGCCAGCAGTTTTAGCAGCACAGATACGCAGTATTTT

D: NA
V: TRBV6-5
size: NA
J: TRBJ1-2
CDR3: CASSKHLSNYGYTF
DNA: TGTGCCAGCAGCAAACATCTCTCTAACTATGGCTACACCTTC